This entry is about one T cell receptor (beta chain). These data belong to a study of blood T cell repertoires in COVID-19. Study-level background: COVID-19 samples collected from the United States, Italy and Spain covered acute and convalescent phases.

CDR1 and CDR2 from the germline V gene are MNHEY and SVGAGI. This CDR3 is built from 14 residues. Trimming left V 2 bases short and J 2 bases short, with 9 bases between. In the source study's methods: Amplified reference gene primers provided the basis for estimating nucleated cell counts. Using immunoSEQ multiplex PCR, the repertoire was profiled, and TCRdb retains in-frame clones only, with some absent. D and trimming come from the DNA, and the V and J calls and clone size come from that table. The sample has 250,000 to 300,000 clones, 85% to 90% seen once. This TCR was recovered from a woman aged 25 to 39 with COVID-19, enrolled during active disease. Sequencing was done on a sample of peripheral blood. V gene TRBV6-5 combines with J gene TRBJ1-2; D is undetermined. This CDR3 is CASSYNSLNYGYTF. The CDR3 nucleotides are TGTGCCAGCAGTTACAACTCCTTAAACTATGGCTACACCTTC.